This paragraph reports one T cell receptor (beta chain). Its antigen is not identified. This CDR3 is built from 13 residues. V gave up 5 bases and J gave up 5 bases, with 13 bases separating them. Germline CDR1 is SEHNR and CDR2 is FQNEAQ (reference sequence). The data stem from a study of early T cells in non-severe SARS-CoV-2 infection. In the study overall: Unsorted whole blood bulk RNA was sequenced, with unpaired chains.

Notes on the study in general: VDJdb matches were skewed toward anti-spike CD8 T cell responses.

The protocol attached unique molecular identifiers to individual cDNA molecules. TCRdb re-called the 5' RACE reads through MiXCR, storing one row per CDR3 protein. The table records fewer than 55,000 distinct CDR3 sequences, 9% to 9.5% of them present only once. The receptor comes from an adult who was a healthcare worker with PCR-confirmed SARS-CoV-2 infection or an uninfected control (not recorded which). The rearrangement joins TRBV7-9 to TRBJ2-7; no firm D call. The specimen was whole blood. This CDR3 is CASSPGGWHEQYF. For the CDR3, the DNA is TGTGCCAGCAGCCCCGGTGGGTGGCACGAGCAGTACTTC.